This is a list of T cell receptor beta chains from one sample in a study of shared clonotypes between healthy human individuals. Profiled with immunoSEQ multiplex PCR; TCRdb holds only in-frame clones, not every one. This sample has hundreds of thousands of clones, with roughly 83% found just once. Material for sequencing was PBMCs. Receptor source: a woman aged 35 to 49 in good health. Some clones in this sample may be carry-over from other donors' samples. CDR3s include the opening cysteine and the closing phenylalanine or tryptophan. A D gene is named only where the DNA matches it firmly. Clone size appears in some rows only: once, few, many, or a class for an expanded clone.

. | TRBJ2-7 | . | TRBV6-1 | CASSEWVDSIYEQYF | TGTGCCAGCAGTGAATGGGTGGATTCCATCTACGAGCAGTACTTC
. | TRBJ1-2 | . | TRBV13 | CASSLRTGDYGYTF | TGTGCCAGCAGCTTAAGAACAGGCGACTATGGCTACACCTTC
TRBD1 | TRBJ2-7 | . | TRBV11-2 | CASSRRTGGFSYEQYF | TGTGCCAGCAGCCGCCGGACAGGGGGCTTTTCCTACGAGCAGTACTTC
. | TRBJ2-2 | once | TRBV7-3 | CASSPQGGQGGELFF | TGTGCCAGCAGCCCCCAAGGGGGGCAGGGCGGGGAGCTGTTTTTT
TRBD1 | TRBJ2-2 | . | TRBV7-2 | CASSSGTGGHGELFF | TGTGCCAGCAGCTCCGGAACAGGGGGCCACGGGGAGCTGTTTTTT
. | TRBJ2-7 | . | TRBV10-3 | CAISAKTDYEQYF | TGTGCCATCAGTGCAAAGACAGACTACGAGCAGTACTTC
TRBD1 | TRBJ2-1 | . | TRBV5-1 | CASSLGQGPYNEQFF | TGCGCCAGCAGCTTAGGACAGGGGCCCTACAATGAGCAGTTCTTC
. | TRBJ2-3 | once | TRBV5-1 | CASSWTDTQYF | TGCGCCAGCAGCTGGACAGATACGCAGTATTTT
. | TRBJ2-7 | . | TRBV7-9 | CASSGQTGRVQDEQYF | TGTGCCAGCAGCGGACAGACAGGACGGGTTCAGGACGAGCAGTACTTC
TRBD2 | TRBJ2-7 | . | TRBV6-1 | CASTGGLAVYEQYF | TGTGCCAGCACCGGTGGACTAGCGGTTTACGAGCAGTACTTC
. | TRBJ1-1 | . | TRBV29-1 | CSVGGRVGTEAFF | TGCAGCGTTGGGGGCAGGGTGGGGACTGAAGCTTTCTTT
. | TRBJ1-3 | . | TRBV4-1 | CASSQLGNTIYF | TGCGCCAGCAGCCAATTAGGAAACACCATATATTTT
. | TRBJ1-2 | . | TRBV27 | CASSLKWQTYGYTF | TGTGCCAGCAGTTTAAAGTGGCAGACCTATGGCTACACCTTC
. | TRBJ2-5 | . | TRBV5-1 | CASSNGETQYF | TGCGCCAGCAGCAACGGGGAGACCCAGTACTTC
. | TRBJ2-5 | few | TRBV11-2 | CASSLGHQETQYF | TGTGCCAGCAGCTTAGGCCACCAAGAGACCCAGTACTTC
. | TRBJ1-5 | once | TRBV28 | CASSKGTRQPQHF | TGTGCCAGCAGCAAAGGGACGCGTCAGCCCCAGCATTTT
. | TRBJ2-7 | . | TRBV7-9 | CASSLDRAHEQYF | TGTGCCAGCAGCTTAGATAGGGCCCACGAGCAGTACTTC
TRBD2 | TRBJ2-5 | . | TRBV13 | CASSPKTSGYQETQYF | TGTGCCAGCAGCCCGAAGACTAGCGGGTACCAAGAGACCCAGTACTTC
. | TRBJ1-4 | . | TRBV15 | CATSRGGQGLGNEKLFF | TGTGCCACCAGCAGAGGAGGGCAGGGGTTAGGTAATGAAAAACTGTTTTTT
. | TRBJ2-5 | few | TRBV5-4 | CASSPSVAEGQETQYF | TGTGCCAGCAGCCCCTCCGTAGCGGAGGGGCAAGAGACCCAGTACTTC
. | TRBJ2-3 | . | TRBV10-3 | CAIRTRDSDTQYF | TGTGCCATCAGGACTAGAGACTCCGATACGCAGTATTTT
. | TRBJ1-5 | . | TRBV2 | CASSEAMSDNQPQHF | TGTGCCAGCAGTGAAGCGATGAGCGATAATCAGCCCCAGCATTTT
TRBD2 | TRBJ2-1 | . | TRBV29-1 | CSAGGGRSSYNEQFF | TGCAGCGCCGGGGGGGGACGGAGCTCCTACAATGAGCAGTTCTTC
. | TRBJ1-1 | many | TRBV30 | CAWSASLTSTLGTEAFF | TGTGCCTGGAGCGCCAGTCTTACCTCAACCTTGGGCACTGAAGCTTTCTTT
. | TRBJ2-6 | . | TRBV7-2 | CASSVKSGANVLTF | TGTGCCAGCAGCGTTAAATCTGGGGCCAACGTCCTGACTTTC
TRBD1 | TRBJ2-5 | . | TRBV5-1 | CASSRTSGTGGEKTQYF | TGCGCCAGCAGTAGAACCTCCGGGACAGGGGGCGAAAAGACCCAGTACTTC
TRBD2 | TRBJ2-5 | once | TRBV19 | CASSMAGGPQETQYF | TGTGCCAGTAGTATGGCGGGAGGACCGCAAGAGACCCAGTACTTC
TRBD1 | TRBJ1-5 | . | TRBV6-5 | CASSYPDRGQPQHF | TGTGCCAGCAGTTATCCGGACAGGGGTCAGCCCCAGCATTTT
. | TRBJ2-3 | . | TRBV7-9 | CASSRLADTQYF | TGTGCCAGCAGCCGACTGGCAGATACGCAGTATTTT
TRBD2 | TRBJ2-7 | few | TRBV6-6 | CATAGLAGTRYF | TGTGCCACCGCGGGACTAGCGGGGACTAGGTACTTC
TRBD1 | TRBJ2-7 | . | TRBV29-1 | CSAGQGAHEQYF | TGCAGCGCCGGACAGGGGGCTCACGAGCAGTACTTC
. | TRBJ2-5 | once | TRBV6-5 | CASSYNRVRETQYF | TGTGCCAGCAGTTACAACAGGGTTAGGGAGACCCAGTACTTC